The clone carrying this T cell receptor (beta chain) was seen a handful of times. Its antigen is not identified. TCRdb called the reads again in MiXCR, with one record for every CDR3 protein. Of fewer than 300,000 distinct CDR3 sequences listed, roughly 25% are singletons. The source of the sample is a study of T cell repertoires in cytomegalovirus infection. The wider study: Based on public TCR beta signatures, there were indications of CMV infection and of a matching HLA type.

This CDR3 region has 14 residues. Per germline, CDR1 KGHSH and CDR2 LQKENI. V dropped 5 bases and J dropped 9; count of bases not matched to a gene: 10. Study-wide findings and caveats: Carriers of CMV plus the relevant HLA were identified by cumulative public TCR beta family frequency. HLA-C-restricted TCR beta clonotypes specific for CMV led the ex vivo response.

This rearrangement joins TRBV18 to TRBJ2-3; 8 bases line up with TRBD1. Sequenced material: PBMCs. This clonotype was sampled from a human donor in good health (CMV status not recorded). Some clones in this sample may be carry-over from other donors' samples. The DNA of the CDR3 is TGTGCCAGCTCAACGACAGGGGCAGGGACCACGCAGTATTTT. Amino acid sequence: CASSTTGAGTTQYF. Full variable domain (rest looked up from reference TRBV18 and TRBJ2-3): NAGVMQNPRHLVRRRGQEARLRCSPMKGHSHVYWYRQLPEEGLKFMVYLQKENIIDESGMPKERFSAEFPKEGPSILRIQQVVRGDSAAYFCASSTTGAGTTQYFGPGTRLTVL.